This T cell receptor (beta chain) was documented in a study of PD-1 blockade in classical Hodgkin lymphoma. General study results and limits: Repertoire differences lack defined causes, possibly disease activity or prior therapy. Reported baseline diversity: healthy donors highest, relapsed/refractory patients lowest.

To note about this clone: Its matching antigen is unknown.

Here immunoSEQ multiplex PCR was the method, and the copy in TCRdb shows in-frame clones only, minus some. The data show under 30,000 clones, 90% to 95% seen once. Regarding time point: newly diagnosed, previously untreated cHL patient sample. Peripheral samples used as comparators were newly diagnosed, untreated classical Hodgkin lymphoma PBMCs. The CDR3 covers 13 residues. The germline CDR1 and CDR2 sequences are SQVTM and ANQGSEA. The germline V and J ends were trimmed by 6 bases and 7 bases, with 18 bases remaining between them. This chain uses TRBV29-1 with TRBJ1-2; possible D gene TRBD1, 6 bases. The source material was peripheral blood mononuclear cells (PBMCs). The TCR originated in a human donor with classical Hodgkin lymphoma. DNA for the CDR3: TGCAGCGTAGCCTCCAGGGGAGCGGGTGGCTACACCTTC. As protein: CSVASRGAGGYTF.